This TCR beta chain was sequenced during a study of cytomegalovirus exposure and HLA in healthy donors. As concerns this clone: Its antigen is not identified.

The study's findings and limits: Rarity held for most TCR sequences, but there were some public TCRs that occurred in many donors.

PCR involved 60 Vbeta and 13 Jbeta primers. Some clones are missing from TCRdb's copy, which holds only in-frame ones; the method was immunoSEQ multiplex PCR. Here the sample spans about 210,000 clones, 80% to 90% being singletons. The source of this sequence is a girl aged 2-15 years in good health and CMV-seronegative. The specimen sequenced was PBMCs.

The CDR3, as DNA: TGTGCCAGCAGCATCCCAGGGGGGGAAAAACTGTTTTTT. Its protein is CASSIPGGEKLFF. This chain links TRBV11-2 with TRBJ1-4; TRBD1 aligns across 7 bases. J gave up 8 bases and V 5 bases, and 5 bases lay outside the gene matches. Per germline, CDR1 SGHAT and CDR2 FQNNGV. This CDR3 has 13 amino acids.